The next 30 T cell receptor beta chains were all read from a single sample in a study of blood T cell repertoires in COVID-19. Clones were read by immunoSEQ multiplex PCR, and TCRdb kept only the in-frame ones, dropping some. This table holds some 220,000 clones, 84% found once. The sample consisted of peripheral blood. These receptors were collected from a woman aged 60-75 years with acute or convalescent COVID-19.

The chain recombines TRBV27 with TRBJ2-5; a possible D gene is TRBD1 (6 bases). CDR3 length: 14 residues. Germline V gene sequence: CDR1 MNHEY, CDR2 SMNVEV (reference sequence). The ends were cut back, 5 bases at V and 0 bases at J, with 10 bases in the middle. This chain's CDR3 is CASSKRQDQETQYF. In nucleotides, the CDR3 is TGTGCCAGCAGTAAACGACAGGACCAAGAGACCCAGTACTTC.

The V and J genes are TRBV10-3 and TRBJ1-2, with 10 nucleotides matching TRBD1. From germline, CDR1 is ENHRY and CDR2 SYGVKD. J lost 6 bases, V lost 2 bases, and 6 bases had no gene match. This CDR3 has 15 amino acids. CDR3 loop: CAISETDRGMDGYTF. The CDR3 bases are TGTGCCATCAGTGAGACGGACAGGGGGATGGATGGCTACACCTTC.

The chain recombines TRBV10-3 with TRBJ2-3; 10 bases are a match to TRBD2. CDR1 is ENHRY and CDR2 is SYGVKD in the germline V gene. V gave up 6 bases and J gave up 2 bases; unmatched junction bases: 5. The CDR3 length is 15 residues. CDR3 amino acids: CAIRSSGGNTDTQYF. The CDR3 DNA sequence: TGTGCCATCAGAAGTAGCGGGGGGAACACAGATACGCAGTATTTT.

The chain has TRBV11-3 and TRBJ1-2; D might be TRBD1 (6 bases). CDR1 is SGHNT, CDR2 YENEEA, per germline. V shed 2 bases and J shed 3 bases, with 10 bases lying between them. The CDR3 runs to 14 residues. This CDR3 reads CASSLKQGDYGYTF. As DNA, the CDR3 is TGTGCCAGCAGCTTAAAACAGGGAGACTATGGCTACACCTTC.

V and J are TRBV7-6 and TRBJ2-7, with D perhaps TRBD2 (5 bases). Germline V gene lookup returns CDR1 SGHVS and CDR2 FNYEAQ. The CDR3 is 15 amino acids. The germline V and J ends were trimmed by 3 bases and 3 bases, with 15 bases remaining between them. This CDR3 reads CASSLTDSGGYEQYF. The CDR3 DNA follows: TGTGCCAGCAGCTTGACGGACTCGGGCGGCTACGAGCAGTACTTC.

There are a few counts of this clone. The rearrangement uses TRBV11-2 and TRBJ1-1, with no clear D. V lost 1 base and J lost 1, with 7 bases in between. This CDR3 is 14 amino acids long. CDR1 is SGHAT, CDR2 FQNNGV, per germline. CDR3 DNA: TGTGCCAGCAGCTTAGTGGGCCAGAACACTGAAGCTTTCTTT. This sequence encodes CASSLVGQNTEAFF.

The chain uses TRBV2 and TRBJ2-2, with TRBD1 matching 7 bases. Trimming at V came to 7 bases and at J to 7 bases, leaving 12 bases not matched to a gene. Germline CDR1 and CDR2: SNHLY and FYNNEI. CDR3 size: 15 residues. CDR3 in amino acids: CASTLVTGPHGELFF. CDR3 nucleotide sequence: TGTGCCAGCACTTTGGTGACAGGGCCCCACGGGGAGCTGTTTTTT.

The CDR3 DNA is TGTGCCAGCAGTGTCAGGGACAGGGATTCACCCCTCCACTTT. This codes for CASSVRDRDSPLHF. The chain is built from TRBV2 and TRBJ1-6, with 9 positions matching TRBD1. Losses at the gene ends were 4 bases for V and 8 bases for J; bases not matched to a gene: 3. The CDR3 runs to 14 residues. Per the germline V gene, CDR1 is SNHLY and CDR2 is FYNNEI.

This chain's CDR3 is CSASTEEYQETQYF. The DNA of the CDR3 is TGCAGTGCTAGTACCGAGGAGTACCAAGAGACCCAGTACTTC. This chain links TRBV20-1 with TRBJ2-5, with unresolved D. V was shortened by 3 bases and J by 0 bases, with 11 bases between the two germline ends. CDR3 size: 14 residues. CDR1 and CDR2 (germline): DFQATT, SNEGSKA (reference sequence).

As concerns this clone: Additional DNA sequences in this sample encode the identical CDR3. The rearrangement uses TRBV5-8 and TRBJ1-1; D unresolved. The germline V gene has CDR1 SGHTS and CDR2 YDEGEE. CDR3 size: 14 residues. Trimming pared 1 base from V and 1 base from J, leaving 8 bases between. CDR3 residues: CASSLRGANTEAFF. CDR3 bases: TGTGCCAGCAGCTTGCGAGGTGCGAACACTGAAGCTTTCTTT.

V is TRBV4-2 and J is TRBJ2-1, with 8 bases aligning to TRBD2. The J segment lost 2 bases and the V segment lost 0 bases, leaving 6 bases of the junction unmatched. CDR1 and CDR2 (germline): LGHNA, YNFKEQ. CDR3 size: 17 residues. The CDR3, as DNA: TGTGCCAGCAGCCAAGAGTCGGGGGGGCCCCCCTACAATGAGCAGTTCTTC. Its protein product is CASSQESGGPPYNEQFF.

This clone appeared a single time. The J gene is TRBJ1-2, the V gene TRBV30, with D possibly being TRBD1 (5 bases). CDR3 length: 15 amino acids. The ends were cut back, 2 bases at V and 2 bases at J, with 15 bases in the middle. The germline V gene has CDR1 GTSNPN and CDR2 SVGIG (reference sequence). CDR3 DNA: TGTGCCTGGAGTATCCCTACCCGACAGAACTATGGCTACACCTTC. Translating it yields CAWSIPTRQNYGYTF.

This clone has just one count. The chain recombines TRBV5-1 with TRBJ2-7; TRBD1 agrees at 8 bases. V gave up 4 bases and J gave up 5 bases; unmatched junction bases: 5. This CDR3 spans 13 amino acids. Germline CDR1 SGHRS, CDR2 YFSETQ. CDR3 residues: CASSRTGLNEQYF. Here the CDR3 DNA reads TGCGCCAGCAGCCGGACAGGGCTAAACGAGCAGTACTTC.

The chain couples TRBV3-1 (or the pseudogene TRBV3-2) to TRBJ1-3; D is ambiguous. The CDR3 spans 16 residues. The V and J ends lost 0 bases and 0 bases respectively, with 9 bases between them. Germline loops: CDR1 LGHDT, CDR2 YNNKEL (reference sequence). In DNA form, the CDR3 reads TGTGCCAGCAGCCAAGATCGAGCCCTCTCTGGAAACACCATATATTTT. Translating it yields CASSQDRALSGNTIYF.

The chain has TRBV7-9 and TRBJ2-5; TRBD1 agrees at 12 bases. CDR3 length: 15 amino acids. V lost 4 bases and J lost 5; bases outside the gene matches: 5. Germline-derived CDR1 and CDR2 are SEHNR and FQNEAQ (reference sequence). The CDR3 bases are TGTGCCAGCAGCTCCCGGGACAGGGGGCCGGAGACCCAGTACTTC. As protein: CASSSRDRGPETQYF.

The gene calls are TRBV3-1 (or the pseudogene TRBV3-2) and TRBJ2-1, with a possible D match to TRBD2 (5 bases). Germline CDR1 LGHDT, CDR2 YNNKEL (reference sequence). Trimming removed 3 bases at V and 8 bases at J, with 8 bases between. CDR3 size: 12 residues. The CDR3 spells CASSHGLDEQFF. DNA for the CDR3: TGTGCCAGCAGCCATGGACTGGATGAGCAGTTCTTC.

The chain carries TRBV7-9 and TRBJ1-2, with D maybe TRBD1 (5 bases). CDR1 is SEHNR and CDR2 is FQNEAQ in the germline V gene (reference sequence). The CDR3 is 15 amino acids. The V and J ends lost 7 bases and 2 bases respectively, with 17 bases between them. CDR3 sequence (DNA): TGTGCCAGCACCCGGTGGGGGGAATCGAACTATGGCTACACCTTC. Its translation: CASTRWGESNYGYTF.

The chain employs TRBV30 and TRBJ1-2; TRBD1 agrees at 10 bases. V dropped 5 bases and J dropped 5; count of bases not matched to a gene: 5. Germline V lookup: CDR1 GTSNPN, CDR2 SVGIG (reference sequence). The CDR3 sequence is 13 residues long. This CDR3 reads CAWETGGWYGYTF. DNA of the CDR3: TGTGCCTGGGAGACAGGGGGCTGGTATGGCTACACCTTC.

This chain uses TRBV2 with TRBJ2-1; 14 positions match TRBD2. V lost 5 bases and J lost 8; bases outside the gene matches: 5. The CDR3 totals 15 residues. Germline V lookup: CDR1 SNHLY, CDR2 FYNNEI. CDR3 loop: CASSKTSGGAHEQFF. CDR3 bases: TGTGCCAGCAGTAAGACTAGCGGGGGGGCGCATGAGCAGTTCTTC.

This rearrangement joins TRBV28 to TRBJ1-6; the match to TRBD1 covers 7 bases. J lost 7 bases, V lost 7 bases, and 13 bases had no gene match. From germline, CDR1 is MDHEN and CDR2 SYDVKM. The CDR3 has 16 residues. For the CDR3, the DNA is TGTGCCAGCAACCCCCACCAGGGACAGCAAAATTCACCCCTCCACTTT. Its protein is CASNPHQGQQNSPLHF.

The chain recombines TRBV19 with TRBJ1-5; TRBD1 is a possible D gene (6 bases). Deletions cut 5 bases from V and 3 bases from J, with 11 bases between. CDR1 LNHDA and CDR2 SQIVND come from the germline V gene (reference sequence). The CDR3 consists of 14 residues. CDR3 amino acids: CASSSPGANQPQHF. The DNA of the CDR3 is TGTGCCAGTAGTTCGCCAGGGGCCAATCAGCCCCAGCATTTT.

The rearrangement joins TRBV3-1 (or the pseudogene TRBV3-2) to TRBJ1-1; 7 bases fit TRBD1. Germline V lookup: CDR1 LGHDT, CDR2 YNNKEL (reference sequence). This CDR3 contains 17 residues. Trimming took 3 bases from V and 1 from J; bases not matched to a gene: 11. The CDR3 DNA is TGTGCCAGCAGCCATGCCTTTCCGGGACAGAGGAACACTGAAGCTTTCTTT. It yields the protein CASSHAFPGQRNTEAFF.

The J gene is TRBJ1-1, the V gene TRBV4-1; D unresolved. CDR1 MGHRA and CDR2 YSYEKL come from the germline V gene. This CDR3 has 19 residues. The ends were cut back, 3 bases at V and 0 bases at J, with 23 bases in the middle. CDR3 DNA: TGCGCCAGCAGCCACTCTCGGGGTTTCGGTTCGGACCTGAACACTGAAGCTTTCTTT. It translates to CASSHSRGFGSDLNTEAFF.

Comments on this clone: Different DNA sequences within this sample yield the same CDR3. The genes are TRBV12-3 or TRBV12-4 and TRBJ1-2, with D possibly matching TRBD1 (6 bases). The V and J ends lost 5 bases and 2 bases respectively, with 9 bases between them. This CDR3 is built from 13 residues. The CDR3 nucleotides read TGTGCCAGCAGTCCCACAGGGAACTATGGCTACACCTTC. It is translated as CASSPTGNYGYTF.

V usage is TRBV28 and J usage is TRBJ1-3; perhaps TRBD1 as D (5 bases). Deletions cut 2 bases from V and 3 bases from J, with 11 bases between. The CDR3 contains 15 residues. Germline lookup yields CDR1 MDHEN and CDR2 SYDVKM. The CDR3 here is CASSLVQGGGNTIYF. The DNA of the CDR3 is TGTGCCAGCAGTTTAGTGCAGGGCGGTGGAAACACCATATATTTT.

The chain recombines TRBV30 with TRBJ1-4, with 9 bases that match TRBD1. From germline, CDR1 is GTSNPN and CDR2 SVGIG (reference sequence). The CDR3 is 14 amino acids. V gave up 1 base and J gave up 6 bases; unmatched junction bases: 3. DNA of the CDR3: TGTGCCTGGAGTGGAACAGGGGGCCATGAAAAACTGTTTTTT. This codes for CAWSGTGGHEKLFF.

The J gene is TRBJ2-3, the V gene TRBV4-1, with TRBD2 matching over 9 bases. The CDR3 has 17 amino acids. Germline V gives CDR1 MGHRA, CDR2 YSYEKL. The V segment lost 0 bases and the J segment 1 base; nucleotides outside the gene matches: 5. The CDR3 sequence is CASSQDPQRGGTDTQYF. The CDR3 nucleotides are TGCGCCAGCAGCCAAGACCCCCAGCGGGGGGGCACAGATACGCAGTATTTT.

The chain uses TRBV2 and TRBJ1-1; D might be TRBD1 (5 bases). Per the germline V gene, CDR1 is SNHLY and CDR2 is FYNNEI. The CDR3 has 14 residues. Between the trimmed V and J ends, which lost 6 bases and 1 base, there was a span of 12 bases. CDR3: CASSVRQTNTEAFF. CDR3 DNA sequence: TGTGCCAGCAGCGTCAGACAGACGAACACTGAAGCTTTCTTT.

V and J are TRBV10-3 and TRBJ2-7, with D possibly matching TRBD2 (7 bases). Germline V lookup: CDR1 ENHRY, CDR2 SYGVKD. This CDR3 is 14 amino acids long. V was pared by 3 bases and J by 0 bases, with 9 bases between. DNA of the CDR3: TGTGCCATCAGTGAAAGGGGGGGCTCCTACGAGCAGTACTTC. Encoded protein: CAISERGGSYEQYF.

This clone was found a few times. The DNA of the CDR3 is TGTGCCAGCAGCTCTGCCAAGTTAGAGGCCTTTTACGAGCAGTACTTC. Its translation is CASSSAKLEAFYEQYF. This chain uses TRBV7-9 with TRBJ2-7; D is unclear. V lost 4 bases to trimming and J lost 4 bases, with 20 bases between them. The CDR3 runs to 16 residues. The germline gives CDR1 SEHNR, CDR2 FQNEAQ (reference sequence).